These 27 T cell receptor beta chains originate from one sample sequenced in a study of technical replicates of blood from a handful of donors. Only in-frame clones appear in the TCRdb table, and some are missing; sequencing was by immunoSEQ multiplex PCR. Of tens of thousands of clones listed, nearly 98% are singletons. The sequenced sample consisted of T cells isolated from PBMCs. The source of these receptors is a human donor in good health.

This clone appeared a single time. The rearrangement links TRBV12-5 to TRBJ2-6, with D tentatively TRBD1 (6 bases). The CDR3 is 18 amino acids. Looked up from germline, CDR1 is LGHNT and CDR2 is FRNRAP. V was cut by 2 bases and J by 0 bases, with 14 bases left in between. CDR3 DNA sequence: TGTGCTAGTGGTTTGTATACAGGGCTCGGCTCTGGGGCCAACGTCCTGACTTTC. Translated: CASGLYTGLGSGANVLTF.

The rearrangement joins TRBV5-4 to TRBJ1-2; 9 bases line up with TRBD1. The CDR3 spans 14 residues. Germline V lookup: CDR1 SGHNT, CDR2 YYREEE (reference sequence). The V segment lost 7 bases and the J segment 4 bases; nucleotides outside the gene matches: 8. This chain's CDR3 is CASEDRGDPYGYTF. CDR3 DNA: TGTGCCAGCGAAGACAGGGGGGATCCCTATGGCTACACCTTC.

This clone was detected only once. The chain carries TRBV4-1 and TRBJ2-7; D perhaps matches TRBD2 (5 bases). This CDR3 is built from 13 residues. The germline CDR1 and CDR2 sequences are MGHRA and YSYEKL. The V gene lost 3 bases and the J gene lost 1 base, with 7 bases spanning the gap. CDR3: CASSQEASYEQYF. CDR3 nucleotide sequence: TGCGCCAGCAGCCAGGAGGCTTCCTACGAGCAGTACTTC.

The CDR3 protein is CASSQGTVFNQPQHF. The CDR3 nucleotides are TGTGCCAGCAGCCAGGGGACGGTATTCAATCAGCCCCAGCATTTT. J is TRBJ1-5 and V is TRBV6-5; possibly TRBD1 for D (6 bases). Germline V lookup: CDR1 MNHEY, CDR2 SVGAGI. With 6 bases removed from V and 3 bases from J, the gap between germline ends came to 15 bases. The CDR3 totals 15 residues.

This rearrangement joins TRBV11-2 to TRBJ1-6; D might be TRBD1 (5 bases). The CDR3 loop spans 14 amino acids. Germline values: CDR1 SGHAT, CDR2 FQNNGV. Trimming took off 2 bases at V and 8 bases at J, with 10 bases between the two ends. The CDR3 DNA follows: TGTGCCAGCAGCTTACAGGGCGTCTATTCACCCCTCCACTTT. This gives the protein CASSLQGVYSPLHF.

The rearrangement uses TRBV14 and TRBJ2-7; 11 positions match TRBD2. This CDR3 has 16 amino acids. The germline CDR1 and CDR2 sequences are SGHDN and FVKESK. Losses at the gene ends were 1 base for V and 4 bases for J; bases not matched to a gene: 6. Here the CDR3 reads CASSQGETSGGYEQYF. CDR3 bases: TGTGCCAGCAGCCAAGGGGAAACTAGCGGGGGTTACGAGCAGTACTTC.

This chain uses TRBV9 with TRBJ2-3; D might be TRBD1 (6 bases). The CDR3 has 16 amino acids. Germline V gene data show CDR1 as SGDLS and CDR2 as YYNGEE. Trimming removed 2 bases from V and 5 bases from J, with 18 bases in between. CDR3 in amino acids: CASSVTMGHTLDTQYF. CDR3 nucleotide sequence: TGTGCCAGCAGCGTCACCATGGGACATACCTTAGATACGCAGTATTTT. The variable domain in full, completed from reference TRBV9 and TRBJ2-3, reads DSGVTQTPKHLITATGQRVTLRCSPRSGDLSVYWYQQSLDQGLQFLIQYYNGEERAKGNILERFSAQQFPDLHSELNLSSLELGDSALYFCASSVTMGHTLDTQYFGPGTRLTVL.

This clone is a singleton in its sample. This chain links TRBV20-1 with TRBJ2-4, with D hard to call. V was clipped by 5 bases and J by 13 bases, with 12 bases between them. This CDR3 region has 10 residues. Germline CDR1 and CDR2: DFQATT and SNEGSKA (reference sequence). Here the CDR3 reads CSALRTLQYF. Here the CDR3 DNA reads TGCAGTGCTTTACGTACCCTACAGTACTTC.

This chain uses TRBV9 with TRBJ2-3, with D maybe TRBD1 (6 bases). The CDR3 loop spans 16 amino acids. V was clipped by 4 bases and J by 0 bases, with 15 bases between them. Germline loops: CDR1 SGDLS, CDR2 YYNGEE. The CDR3 DNA reads TGTGCCAGCAGCTCTCGAGGGGGTTCTAGCACAGATACGCAGTATTTT. This translates into CASSSRGGSSTDTQYF.

This sequence joins TRBV7-6 and TRBJ2-7, with TRBD2 identical over 9 bases. Germline CDR1 SGHVS, CDR2 FNYEAQ. V was pared by 2 bases and J by 4 bases, with 9 bases of the junction left unmatched. This CDR3 region has 16 residues. The CDR3 protein is CASSLLTSGGTYEQYF. The CDR3 DNA sequence: TGTGCCAGCAGCTTATTGACTAGCGGAGGTACATACGAGCAGTACTTC. The whole variable domain, filled in from reference TRBV7-6 and TRBJ2-7, reads GAGVSQSPRYKVTKRGQDVALRCDPISGHVSLYWYRQALGQGPEFLTYFNYEAQQDKSGLPNDRFSAERPEGSISTLTIQRTEQRDSAMYRCASSLLTSGGTYEQYFGPGTRLTVT.

The chain joins TRBV7-9 to TRBJ2-5; TRBD1 matches 8 bases. CDR3 size: 14 residues. Germline V CDR1 and CDR2: SEHNR, FQNEAQ (reference sequence). J gave up 5 bases and V 6 bases, and 8 bases lay outside the gene matches. The CDR3: CASSWTGLSETQYF. The CDR3 DNA follows: TGTGCCAGCAGTTGGACAGGGCTTTCGGAGACCCAGTACTTC.

The rearrangement joins TRBV6-5 to TRBJ2-7; D not resolved. The ends were cut back, 3 bases at V and 9 bases at J, with 9 bases in the middle. Per germline, CDR1 MNHEY and CDR2 SVGAGI. This CDR3 is built from 11 residues. The CDR3 DNA reads as TGTGCCAGCAGTTATAGTAGGAGGCAGTACTTC. Residues: CASSYSRRQYF.

V is TRBV7-6 and J is TRBJ1-5; possible D gene TRBD1, 6 bases. The CDR3 runs to 17 residues. V lost 5 bases and J 0 bases, leaving 17 bases between the germline ends. CDR1 and CDR2 (germline): SGHVS, FNYEAQ. Here the CDR3 reads CASSLETGTYSNQPQHF. The CDR3 nucleotides read TGTGCCAGCAGCCTCGAAACAGGGACCTATAGCAATCAGCCCCAGCATTTT.

A word on this clone: The junction does not match germline at one end; this may be a read error. This chain joins TRBV2 and TRBJ2-3; 7 bases match TRBD2. The CDR3 length is 13 residues. The germline CDR1 and CDR2 sequences are SNHLY and FYNNEI. DNA for the CDR3: TGTGCCAGCAATGAAATAGCGGGAGATACGCAGTATTTT. Amino acid sequence: CASNEIAGDTQYF.

This clone was recorded once. V is TRBV29-1 and J is TRBJ2-1; D is undetermined. Trimming shortened V by 2 bases and J by 8 bases, and 7 bases separated the two germline ends. The CDR3 totals 11 residues. Germline CDR1 SQVTM, CDR2 ANQGSEA. The CDR3 loop reads CSVETRDEQFF. CDR3 DNA: TGCAGCGTTGAAACTCGGGATGAGCAGTTCTTC.

V and J are TRBV4-1 and TRBJ2-7; 9 bases map to TRBD2. In germline, CDR1 is MGHRA, CDR2 YSYEKL. J was trimmed by 2 bases and V by 1 base; bases with no gene match: 3. The CDR3 has 15 residues. Written as DNA, the CDR3 is TGCGCCAGCAGCCAAGCGCTAGCGGGAACCTACGAGCAGTACTTC. It yields the protein CASSQALAGTYEQYF.

The rearrangement uses TRBV13 and TRBJ2-5; a weak D match, TRBD2 (5 bases). V was cut by 5 bases and J by 3 bases, with 16 bases left in between. From germline, CDR1 is PRHDT and CDR2 FYEKMQ (reference sequence). The CDR3 runs to 15 residues. The CDR3, as DNA: TGTGCCAGCAGCCAAATTCCGGGGAGAGAAGAGACCCAGTACTTC. Translated, it gives CASSQIPGREETQYF.

The rearrangement links TRBV10-3 to TRBJ1-1, with D unresolved. Germline values: CDR1 ENHRY, CDR2 SYGVKD. The CDR3 runs 11 residues. V lost 4 bases and J lost 7, with 7 bases in between. In nucleotides, the CDR3 is TGTGCCATCAGTGGCGGGGATGAAGCTTTCTTT. Protein product: CAISGGDEAFF.

The chain is built from TRBV20-1 and TRBJ2-7, with D possibly TRBD2 on 5 matching bases. Germline assignment: CDR1 DFQATT and CDR2 SNEGSKA (reference sequence). CDR3 length: 11 amino acids. V lost 0 bases to trimming and J lost 7 bases, with 7 bases between them. In nucleotides, the CDR3 is TGCAGTGCTAGAGATAGGAGGGAGCAGTACTTC. It yields the protein CSARDRREQYF.

The rearrangement joins TRBV5-5 to TRBJ1-4; 8 bases map to TRBD1. V dropped 4 bases and J dropped 8; count of bases not matched to a gene: 4. Germline lookup yields CDR1 SGHKS and CDR2 YYEKEE (reference sequence). CDR3 length equals 13 residues. CDR3 sequence (DNA): TGTGCCAGCAGCGGACAGGGTCAGGAAAAACTGTTTTTT. Translated, it gives CASSGQGQEKLFF.

This rearrangement joins TRBV30 to TRBJ1-6; D is possibly TRBD1 (6 bases). The CDR3 sequence is 15 residues long. Germline values: CDR1 GTSNPN, CDR2 SVGIG (reference sequence). Trimming removed 2 bases from V and 13 bases from J, with 21 bases in between. The CDR3 DNA sequence: TGTGCCTGGAGTTCACCAGGACAGCCTTCTGGGCCCCTCCACTTT. Translating gives CAWSSPGQPSGPLHF.

The sample holds one count of this clone. The chain uses TRBV7-9 and TRBJ1-5, with 12 bases that match TRBD1. The CDR3 spans 18 residues. The ends lost 5 bases at V and 2 bases at J; junction bases unmatched: 10. The germline CDR1 and CDR2 sequences are SEHNR and FQNEAQ (reference sequence). Written as DNA, the CDR3 is TGTGCCAGCAGCGGGGGGACAGGGGGCGCGAAGGGCAATCAGCCCCAGCATTTT. Translating gives CASSGGTGGAKGNQPQHF.

V gene TRBV6-5 combines with J gene TRBJ1-5; tentatively, D is TRBD1 (5 bases). This CDR3 is 14 amino acids long. V lost 4 bases and J lost 2, with 9 bases in between. The germline gives CDR1 MNHEY, CDR2 SVGAGI. The CDR3 sequence is CASSSRQRNQPQHF. DNA of the CDR3: TGTGCCAGCAGTTCCCGACAGCGCAATCAGCCCCAGCATTTT.

This rearrangement joins TRBV27 to TRBJ1-2, with 9 positions matching TRBD1. V shed 5 bases, J shed 7 bases, and the junction held 8 bases outside the gene matches. The germline V gene has CDR1 MNHEY and CDR2 SMNVEV (reference sequence). CDR3 length equals 14 residues. CDR3: CASSQQGAMGGYTF. The CDR3 DNA reads as TGTGCCAGCAGTCAACAGGGGGCTATGGGTGGCTACACCTTC.

The chain carries TRBV7-9 and TRBJ1-2; D is unclear. The CDR3 extends over 11 amino acids. The germline gives CDR1 SEHNR, CDR2 FQNEAQ (reference sequence). V was pared by 5 bases and J by 12 bases, with 13 bases between. Here the CDR3 reads CASSPRPPHTF. The DNA for the CDR3 is TGTGCCAGCAGCCCGCGCCCCCCCCACACCTTC.

The V and J genes are TRBV11-2 and TRBJ2-7; D unresolved. Germline V gene data show CDR1 as SGHAT and CDR2 as FQNNGV. The CDR3 contains 11 residues. The germline V and J ends were trimmed by 5 bases and 6 bases, with 8 bases remaining between them. DNA of the CDR3: TGTGCCAGCAGCCAGACAAGCGAGCAGTACTTC. Its translation: CASSQTSEQYF.

The chain uses TRBV5-5 and TRBJ2-7; D perhaps matches TRBD1 (5 bases). This CDR3 is 15 amino acids long. Trimming removed 0 bases at V and 4 bases at J, with 14 bases between. Germline V CDR1 and CDR2: SGHKS, YYEKEE (reference sequence). The CDR3 here is CASSLAAAGIYEQYF. The DNA for the CDR3 is TGTGCCAGCAGCTTGGCCGCGGCAGGGATATACGAGCAGTACTTC.